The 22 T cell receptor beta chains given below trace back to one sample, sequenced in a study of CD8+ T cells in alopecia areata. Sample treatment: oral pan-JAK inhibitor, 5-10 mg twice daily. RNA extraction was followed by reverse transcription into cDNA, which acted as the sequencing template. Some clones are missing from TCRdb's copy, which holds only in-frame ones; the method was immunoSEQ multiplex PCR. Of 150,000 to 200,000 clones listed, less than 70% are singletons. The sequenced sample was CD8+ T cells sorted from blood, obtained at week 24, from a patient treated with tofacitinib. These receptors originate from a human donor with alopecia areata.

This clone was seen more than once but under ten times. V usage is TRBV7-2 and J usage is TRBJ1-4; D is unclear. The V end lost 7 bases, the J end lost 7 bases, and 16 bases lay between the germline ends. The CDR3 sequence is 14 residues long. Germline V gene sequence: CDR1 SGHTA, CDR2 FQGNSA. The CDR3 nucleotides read TGTGCCAGCACCTACGTTCCGGGTGCTGAAAAACTGTTTTTT. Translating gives CASTYVPGAEKLFF.

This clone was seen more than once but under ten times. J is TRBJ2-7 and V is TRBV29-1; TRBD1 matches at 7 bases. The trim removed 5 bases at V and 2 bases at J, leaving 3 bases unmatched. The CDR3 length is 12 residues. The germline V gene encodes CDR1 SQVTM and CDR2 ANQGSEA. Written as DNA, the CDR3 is TGCAGCGTTCTGGGACAGCCCTACGAGCAGTACTTC. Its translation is CSVLGQPYEQYF.

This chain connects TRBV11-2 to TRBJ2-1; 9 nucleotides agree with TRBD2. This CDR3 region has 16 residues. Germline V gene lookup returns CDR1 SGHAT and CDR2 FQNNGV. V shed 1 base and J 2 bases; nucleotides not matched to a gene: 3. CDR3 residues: CASSLGGLAAYNEQFF. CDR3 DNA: TGTGCCAGCAGCTTAGGGGGACTAGCTGCCTACAATGAGCAGTTCTTC.

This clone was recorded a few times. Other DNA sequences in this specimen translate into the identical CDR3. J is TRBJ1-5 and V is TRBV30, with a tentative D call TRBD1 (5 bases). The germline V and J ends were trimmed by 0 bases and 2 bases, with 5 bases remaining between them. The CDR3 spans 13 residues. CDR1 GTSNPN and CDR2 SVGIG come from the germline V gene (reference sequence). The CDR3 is CAWSVGGNQPQHF. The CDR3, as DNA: TGTGCCTGGAGTGTAGGGGGCAATCAGCCCCAGCATTTT.

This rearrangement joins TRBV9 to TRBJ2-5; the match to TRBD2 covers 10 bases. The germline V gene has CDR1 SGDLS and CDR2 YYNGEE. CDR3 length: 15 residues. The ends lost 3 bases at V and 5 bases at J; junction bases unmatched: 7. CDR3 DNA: TGTGCCAGCAGCGACGGAGCGGGGGGGCAGGAGACCCAGTACTTC. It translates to CASSDGAGGQETQYF. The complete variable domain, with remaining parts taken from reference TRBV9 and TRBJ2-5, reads DSGVTQTPKHLITATGQRVTLRCSPRSGDLSVYWYQQSLDQGLQFLIQYYNGEERAKGNILERFSAQQFPDLHSELNLSSLELGDSALYFCASSDGAGGQETQYFGPGTRLLVL.

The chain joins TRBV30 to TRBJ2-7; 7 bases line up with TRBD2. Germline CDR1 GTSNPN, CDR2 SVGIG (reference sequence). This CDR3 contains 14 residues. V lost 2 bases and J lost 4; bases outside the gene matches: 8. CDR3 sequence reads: CAWSLGLGLYEQYF. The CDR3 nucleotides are TGTGCCTGGAGTTTAGGACTAGGTCTTTACGAGCAGTACTTC.

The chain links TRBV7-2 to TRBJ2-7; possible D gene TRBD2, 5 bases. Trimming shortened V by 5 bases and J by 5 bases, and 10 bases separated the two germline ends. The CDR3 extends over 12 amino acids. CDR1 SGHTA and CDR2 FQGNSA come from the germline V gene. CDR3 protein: CASSPEGHEQYF. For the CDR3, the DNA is TGTGCCAGCAGCCCCGAGGGCCACGAGCAGTACTTC.

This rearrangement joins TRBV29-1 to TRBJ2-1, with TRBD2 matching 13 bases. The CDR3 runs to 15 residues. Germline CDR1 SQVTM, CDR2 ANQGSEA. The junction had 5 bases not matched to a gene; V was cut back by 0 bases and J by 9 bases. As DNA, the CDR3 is TGCAGCGTTGAAGACAGGACTAGCGGGGGCCGTGAGCAGTTCTTC. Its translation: CSVEDRTSGGREQFF.

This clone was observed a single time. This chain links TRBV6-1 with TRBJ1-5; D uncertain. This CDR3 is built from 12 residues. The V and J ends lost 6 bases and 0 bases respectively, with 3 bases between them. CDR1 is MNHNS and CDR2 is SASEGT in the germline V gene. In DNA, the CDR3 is TGTGCCAGCAGGGTTAGCAATCAGCCCCAGCATTTT. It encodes CASRVSNQPQHF.

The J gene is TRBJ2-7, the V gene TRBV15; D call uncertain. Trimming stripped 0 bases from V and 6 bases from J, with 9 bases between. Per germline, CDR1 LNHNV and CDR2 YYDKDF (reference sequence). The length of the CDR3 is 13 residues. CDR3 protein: CATSRDLSAEQYF. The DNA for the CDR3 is TGTGCCACCAGCAGAGATCTGAGCGCCGAGCAGTACTTC.

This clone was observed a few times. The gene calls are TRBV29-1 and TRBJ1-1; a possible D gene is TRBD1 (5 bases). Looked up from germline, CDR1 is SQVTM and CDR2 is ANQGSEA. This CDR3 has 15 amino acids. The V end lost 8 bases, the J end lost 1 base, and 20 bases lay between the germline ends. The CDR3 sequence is CSISPAGTGNTEAFF. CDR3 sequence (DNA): TGCAGCATTTCCCCCGCGGGGACGGGGAACACTGAAGCTTTCTTT.

The CDR3 DNA follows: TGCGCCAGCAGTGGACAGGGACCCACTGAAGCTTTCTTT. It specifies CASSGQGPTEAFF. The J gene is TRBJ1-1, the V gene TRBV10-2; TRBD1 matches at 7 bases. Germline assignment: CDR1 WSHSY and CDR2 SAAADI. J gave up 4 bases and V 4 bases, and 3 bases lay outside the gene matches. This CDR3 comprises 13 residues.

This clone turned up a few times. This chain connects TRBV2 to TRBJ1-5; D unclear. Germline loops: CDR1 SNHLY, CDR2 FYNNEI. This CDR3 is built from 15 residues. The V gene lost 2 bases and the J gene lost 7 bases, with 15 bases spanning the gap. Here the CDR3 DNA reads TGTGCCAGCAGTGAAAAGGGTGGGGTATCGCAGCCCCAGCATTTT. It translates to CASSEKGGVSQPQHF.

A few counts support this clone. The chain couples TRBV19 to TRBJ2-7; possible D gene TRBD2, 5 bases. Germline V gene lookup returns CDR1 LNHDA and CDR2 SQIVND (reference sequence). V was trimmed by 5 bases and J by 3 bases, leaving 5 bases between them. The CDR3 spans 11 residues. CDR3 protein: CASSEGYEQYF. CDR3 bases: TGTGCCAGTAGTGAGGGCTACGAGCAGTACTTC.

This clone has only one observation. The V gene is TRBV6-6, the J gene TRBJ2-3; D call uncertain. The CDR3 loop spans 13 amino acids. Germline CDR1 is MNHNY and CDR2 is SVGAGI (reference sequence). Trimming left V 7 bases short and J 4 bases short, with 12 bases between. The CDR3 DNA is TGTGCCAGCACAAGCCCTTTATCAGATACGCAGTATTTT. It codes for CASTSPLSDTQYF.

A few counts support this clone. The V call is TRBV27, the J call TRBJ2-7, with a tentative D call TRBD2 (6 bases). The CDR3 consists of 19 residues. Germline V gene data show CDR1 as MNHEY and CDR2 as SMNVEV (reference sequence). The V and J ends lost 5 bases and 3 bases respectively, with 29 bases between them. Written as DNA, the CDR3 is TGTGCCAGCAGTCCAATGGGGCGGGGCGGAGGGGACCCTCTCTACGAGCAGTACTTC. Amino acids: CASSPMGRGGGDPLYEQYF.

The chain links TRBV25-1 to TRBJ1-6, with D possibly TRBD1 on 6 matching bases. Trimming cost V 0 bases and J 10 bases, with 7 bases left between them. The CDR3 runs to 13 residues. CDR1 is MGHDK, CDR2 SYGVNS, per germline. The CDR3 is CASSEYGGSPLHF. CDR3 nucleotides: TGTGCCAGCAGTGAATATGGGGGCTCACCCCTCCACTTT.

CDR3 nucleotides: TGTGCCAGCAGCTTGTCTAGTAAGTCCTCGGGAGGCTATGGCTACACCTTC. This codes for CASSLSSKSSGGYGYTF. The V gene is TRBV5-4, the J gene TRBJ1-2, with unresolved D. Germline CDR1 reads SGHNT; CDR2 reads YYREEE (reference sequence). Between the trimmed V and J ends, which lost 1 base and 4 bases, there was a span of 20 bases. The CDR3 runs 17 residues.

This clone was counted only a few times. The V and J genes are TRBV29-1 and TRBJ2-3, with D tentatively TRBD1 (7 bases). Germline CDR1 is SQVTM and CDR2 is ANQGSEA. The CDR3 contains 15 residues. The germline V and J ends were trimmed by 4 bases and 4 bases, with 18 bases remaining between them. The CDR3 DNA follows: TGCAGCGTTGTCGCGGTAGGAGGGGGCGCAGATACGCAGTATTTT. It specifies CSVVAVGGGADTQYF.

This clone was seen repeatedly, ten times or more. The CDR3 here is CASSLEVTGGRKLFF. For the CDR3, the DNA is TGTGCCAGCAGCTTAGAGGTGACAGGGGGCAGAAAACTGTTTTTT. J is TRBJ1-4 and V is TRBV7-2; 10 bases are a match to TRBD1. Per germline, CDR1 SGHTA and CDR2 FQGNSA. Unmatched junction bases numbered 6, after V lost 1 base and J lost 10 bases. The CDR3 contains 15 residues. The whole variable domain, remainder taken from reference TRBV7-2 and TRBJ1-4, is GAGVSQSPSNKVTEKGKDVELRCDPISGHTALYWYRQSLGQGLEFLIYFQGNSAPDKSGLPSDRFSAERTGGSVSTLTIQRTQQEDSAVYLCASSLEVTGGRKLFFGSGTQLSVL.

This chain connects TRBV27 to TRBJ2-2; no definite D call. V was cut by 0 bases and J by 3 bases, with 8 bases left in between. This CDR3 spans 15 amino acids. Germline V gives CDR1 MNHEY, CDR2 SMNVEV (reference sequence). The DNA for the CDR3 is TGTGCCAGCAGTTTATCCCCCAGGCACACCGGGGAGCTGTTTTTT. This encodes CASSLSPRHTGELFF.

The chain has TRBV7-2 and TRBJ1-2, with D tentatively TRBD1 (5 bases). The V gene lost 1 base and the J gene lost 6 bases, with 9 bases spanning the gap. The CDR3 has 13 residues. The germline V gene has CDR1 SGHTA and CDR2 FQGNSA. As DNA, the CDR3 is TGTGCCAGCAGCTTAGGAGGGGTCGATGGCTACACCTTC. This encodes CASSLGGVDGYTF.